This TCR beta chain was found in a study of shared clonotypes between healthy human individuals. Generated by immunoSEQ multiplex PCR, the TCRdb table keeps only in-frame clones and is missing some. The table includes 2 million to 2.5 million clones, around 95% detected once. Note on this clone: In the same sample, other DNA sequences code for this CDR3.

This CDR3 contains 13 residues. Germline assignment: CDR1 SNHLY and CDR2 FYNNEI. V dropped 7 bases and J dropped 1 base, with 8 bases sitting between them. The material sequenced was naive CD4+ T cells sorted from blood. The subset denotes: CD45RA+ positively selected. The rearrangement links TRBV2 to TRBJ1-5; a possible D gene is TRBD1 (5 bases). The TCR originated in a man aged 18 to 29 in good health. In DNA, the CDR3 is TGTGCCAGCACCCGGGACAGCAATCAGCCCCAGCATTTT. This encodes CASTRDSNQPQHF.